This TCR beta chain stems from a study of T cell responses to AZD1222 COVID-19 vaccine. Overall study findings and caveats: A rise in Spike-specific TCR breadth and depth followed two AZD1222 doses.

Here immunoSEQ multiplex PCR was the method, and the copy in TCRdb shows in-frame clones only, minus some. This table holds some 83,000 clones, approximately 90% found once. Looked up from germline, CDR1 is MDHEN and CDR2 is SYDVKM. V lost 4 bases, J lost 4 bases, and 17 bases lay in between. This CDR3 has 16 residues. In the case of this clone: The antigen is undetermined.

V gene TRBV28 combines with J gene TRBJ1-3, with D possibly matching TRBD1 (5 bases). The clonotype originates from an adult in good health. Here the sequenced sample was peripheral blood, taken on day 0 of AZD1222 vaccination. The CDR3 DNA reads TGTGCCAGCAGTTCGAGTTCGGGACGCCCGGGAAACACCATATATTTT. Translated, it gives CASSSSSGRPGNTIYF.